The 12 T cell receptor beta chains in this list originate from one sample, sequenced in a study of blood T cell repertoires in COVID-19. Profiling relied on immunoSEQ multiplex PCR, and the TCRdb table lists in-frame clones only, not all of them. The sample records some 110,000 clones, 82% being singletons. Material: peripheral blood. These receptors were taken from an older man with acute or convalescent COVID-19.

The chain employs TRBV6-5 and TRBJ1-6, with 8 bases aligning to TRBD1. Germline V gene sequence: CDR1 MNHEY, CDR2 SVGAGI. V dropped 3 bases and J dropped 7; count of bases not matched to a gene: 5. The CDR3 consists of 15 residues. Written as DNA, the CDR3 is TGTGCCAGCAGTTATTTCGGGACAGGCAATTCACCCCTCCACTTT. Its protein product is CASSYFGTGNSPLHF.

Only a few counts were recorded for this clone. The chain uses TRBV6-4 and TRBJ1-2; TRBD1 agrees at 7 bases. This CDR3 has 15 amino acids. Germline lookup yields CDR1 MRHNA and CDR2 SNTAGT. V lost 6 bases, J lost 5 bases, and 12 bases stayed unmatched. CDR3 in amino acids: CASSPNRGQQYGYTF. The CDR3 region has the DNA TGTGCCAGCAGCCCGAACAGGGGACAGCAGTATGGCTACACCTTC.

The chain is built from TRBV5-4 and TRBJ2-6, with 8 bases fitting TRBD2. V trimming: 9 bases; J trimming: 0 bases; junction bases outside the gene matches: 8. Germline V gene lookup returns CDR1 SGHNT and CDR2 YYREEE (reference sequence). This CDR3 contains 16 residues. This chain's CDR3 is CATREGRSSGANVLTF. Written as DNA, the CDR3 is TGTGCCACCCGGGAGGGCAGGTCCTCTGGGGCCAACGTCCTGACTTTC.

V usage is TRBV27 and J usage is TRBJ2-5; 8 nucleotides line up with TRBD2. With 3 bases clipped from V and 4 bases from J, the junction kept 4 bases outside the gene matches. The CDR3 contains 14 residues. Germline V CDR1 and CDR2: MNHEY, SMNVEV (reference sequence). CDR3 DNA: TGTGCCAGCAGTTTCGGGGGGGTGGGAGAGACCCAGTACTTC. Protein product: CASSFGGVGETQYF.

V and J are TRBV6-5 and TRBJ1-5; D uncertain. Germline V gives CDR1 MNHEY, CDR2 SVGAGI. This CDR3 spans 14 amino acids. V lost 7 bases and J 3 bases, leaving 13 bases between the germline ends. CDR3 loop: CASKGDTYNQPQHF. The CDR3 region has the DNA TGTGCCAGCAAGGGAGACACTTACAATCAGCCCCAGCATTTT.

The CDR3 loop reads CASSQLVDTGELFF. Here the CDR3 DNA reads TGTGCCAGCAGCCAACTAGTAGATACCGGGGAGCTGTTTTTT. The chain is built from TRBV3-1 (or the pseudogene TRBV3-2) and TRBJ2-2; D ambiguous. The germline gives CDR1 LGHDT, CDR2 YNNKEL (reference sequence). This CDR3 region has 14 residues. The V gene lost 2 bases and the J gene lost 5 bases, with 9 bases spanning the gap.

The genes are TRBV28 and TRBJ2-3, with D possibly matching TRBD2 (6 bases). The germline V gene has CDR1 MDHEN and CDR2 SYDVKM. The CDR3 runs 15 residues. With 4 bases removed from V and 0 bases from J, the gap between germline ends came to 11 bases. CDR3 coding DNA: TGTGCCAGCAGTTCGTCCGGGACTAGCACAGATACGCAGTATTTT. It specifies CASSSSGTSTDTQYF. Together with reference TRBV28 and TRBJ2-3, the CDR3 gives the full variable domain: DVKVTQSSRYLVKRTGEKVFLECVQDMDHENMFWYRQDPGLGLRLIYFSYDVKMKEKGDIPEGYSVSREKKERFSLILESASTNQTSMYLCASSSSGTSTDTQYFGPGTRLTVL.

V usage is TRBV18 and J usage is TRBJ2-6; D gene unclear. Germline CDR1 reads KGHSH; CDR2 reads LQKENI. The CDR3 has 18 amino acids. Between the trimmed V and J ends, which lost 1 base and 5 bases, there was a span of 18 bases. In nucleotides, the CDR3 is TGTGCCAGCTCACCACGGCAAGCGCCCGGCGCGAGGGCCAACGTCCTGACTTTC. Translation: CASSPRQAPGARANVLTF.

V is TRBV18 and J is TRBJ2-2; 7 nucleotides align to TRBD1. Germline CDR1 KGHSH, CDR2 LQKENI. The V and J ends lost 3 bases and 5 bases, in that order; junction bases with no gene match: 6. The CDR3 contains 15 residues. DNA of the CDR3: TGTGCCAGCTCACCTCCGGGACAGATGACCGGGGAGCTGTTTTTT. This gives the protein CASSPPGQMTGELFF.

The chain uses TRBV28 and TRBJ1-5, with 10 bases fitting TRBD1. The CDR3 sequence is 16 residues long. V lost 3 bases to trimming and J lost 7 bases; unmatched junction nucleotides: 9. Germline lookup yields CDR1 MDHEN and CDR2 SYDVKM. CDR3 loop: CASSFWFGTGAQPQHF. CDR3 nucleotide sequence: TGTGCCAGCAGTTTTTGGTTTGGGACAGGGGCCCAGCCCCAGCATTTT.

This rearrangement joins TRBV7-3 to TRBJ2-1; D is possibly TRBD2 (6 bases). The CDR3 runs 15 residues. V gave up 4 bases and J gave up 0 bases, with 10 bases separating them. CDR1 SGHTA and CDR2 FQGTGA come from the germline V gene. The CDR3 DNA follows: TGTGCCAGCAGCTCTCGGGGGAGCTCCTACAATGAGCAGTTCTTC. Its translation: CASSSRGSSYNEQFF.

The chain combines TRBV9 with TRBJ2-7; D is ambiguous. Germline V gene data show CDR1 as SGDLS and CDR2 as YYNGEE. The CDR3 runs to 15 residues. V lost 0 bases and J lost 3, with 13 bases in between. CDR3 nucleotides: TGTGCCAGCAGCGTAGACGACTCGTCGTACTACGAGCAGTACTTC. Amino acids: CASSVDDSSYYEQYF.